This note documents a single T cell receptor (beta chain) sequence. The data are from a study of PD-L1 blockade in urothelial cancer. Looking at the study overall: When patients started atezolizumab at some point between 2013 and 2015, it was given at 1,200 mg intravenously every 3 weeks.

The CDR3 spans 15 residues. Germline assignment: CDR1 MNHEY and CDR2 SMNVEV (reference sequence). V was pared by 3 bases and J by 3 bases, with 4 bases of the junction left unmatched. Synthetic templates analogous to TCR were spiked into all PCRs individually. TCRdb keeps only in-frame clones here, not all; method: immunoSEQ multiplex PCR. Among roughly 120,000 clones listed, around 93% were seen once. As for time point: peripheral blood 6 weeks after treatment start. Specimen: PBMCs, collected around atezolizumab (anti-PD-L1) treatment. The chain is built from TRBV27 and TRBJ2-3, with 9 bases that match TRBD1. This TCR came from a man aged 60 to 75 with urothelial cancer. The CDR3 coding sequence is TGTGCCAGCAGTTTGACAGGGGGGTATACAGATACGCAGTATTTT. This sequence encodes CASSLTGGYTDTQYF.